One sample yielded the 10 T cell receptor beta chains listed below, sequenced in a study of shared clonotypes between healthy human individuals. Positively selected for CCR7, the CD45RO-negative cells used as naive CD8 cells excluded terminally differentiated effector memory CD45RA+ cells. Libraries were prepared by immunoSEQ multiplex PCR; TCRdb keeps only in-frame clonotypes and omits some of them. Among roughly 2.1 million clones listed, about 93% were seen once. The sequenced sample was naive CD8+ T cells from PBMCs. The receptors shown here come from a man aged 18 to 30 in good health. Some clones in this sample may be carry-over from other donors' samples.

This chain connects TRBV28 to TRBJ2-1; 10 bases line up with TRBD2. Germline loops: CDR1 MDHEN, CDR2 SYDVKM. The CDR3 has 14 amino acids. Trimming removed 5 bases from V and 10 bases from J; junction bases left unmatched: 8. As DNA, the CDR3 is TGTGCCAGCAGTATAACCGGGACTAGCGACGAGCAGTTCTTC. Translation: CASSITGTSDEQFF. Based on the CDR3 plus reference TRBV28 and TRBJ2-1, the full variable domain is DVKVTQSSRYLVKRTGEKVFLECVQDMDHENMFWYRQDPGLGLRLIYFSYDVKMKEKGDIPEGYSVSREKKERFSLILESASTNQTSMYLCASSITGTSDEQFFGPGTRLTVL.

The rearrangement uses TRBV4-1 and TRBJ2-2, with 8 bases lining up with TRBD1. Germline CDR1 reads MGHRA; CDR2 reads YSYEKL. Losses at the gene ends were 4 bases for V and 4 bases for J; bases not matched to a gene: 8. The CDR3 is 16 residues long. The CDR3 reads CASSLGQGDPTGELFF. DNA of the CDR3: TGCGCCAGCAGCCTCGGACAGGGCGACCCCACCGGGGAGCTGTTTTTT.

Written as DNA, the CDR3 is TGTGCCACCTCCTGGCTCCCTGCTAGCGAGCAGTACTTC. This codes for CATSWLPASEQYF. This rearrangement joins TRBV27 to TRBJ2-7; no clear D gene. Trimming shortened V by 10 bases and J by 6 bases, and 19 bases separated the two germline ends. Germline CDR1 MNHEY, CDR2 SMNVEV (reference sequence). The CDR3 is 13 residues long.

V usage is TRBV5-8 and J usage is TRBJ2-7; 7 positions match TRBD2. With 2 bases clipped from V and 3 bases from J, the junction kept 2 bases outside the gene matches. This CDR3 spans 13 amino acids. CDR1 SGHTS and CDR2 YDEGEE come from the germline V gene. CDR3 in DNA: TGTGCCAGCAGCTTAGCGGGGCACTACGAGCAGTACTTC. Its protein product is CASSLAGHYEQYF.

J is TRBJ2-7 and V is TRBV4-1; TRBD2 aligns across 9 bases. With V trimmed by 4 bases and J by 7 bases, 8 bases remained unmatched. CDR3 length: 14 amino acids. CDR1 MGHRA and CDR2 YSYEKL come from the germline V gene. The CDR3 nucleotides read TGCGCCAGCAGCCGGCGGGAGGGCCTTGGAGAGCAGTACTTC. This sequence encodes CASSRREGLGEQYF.

V gene TRBV21-1 combines with J gene TRBJ1-1. TRBV21-1 is labeled a pseudogene. CDR3 length: 14 amino acids. The chain's CDR3 is CASSKIGMNTEAFF. CDR3 DNA: TGTGCCAGCAGCAAAATCGGGATGAACACTGAAGCTTTCTTT.

A few counts support this clone. This chain connects TRBV6-1 to TRBJ1-1; D ambiguous. The V end lost 6 bases, the J end lost 0 bases, and 5 bases lay between the germline ends. There are 12 residues in the CDR3. Germline lookup yields CDR1 MNHNS and CDR2 SASEGT. The CDR3 reads CASRDLNTEAFF. In DNA form, the CDR3 reads TGTGCCAGCAGGGACTTGAACACTGAAGCTTTCTTT.

This clone appeared a single time. The V gene is TRBV9, the J gene TRBJ2-3, with D perhaps TRBD2 (6 bases). The length of the CDR3 is 18 residues. The V end was cut by 2 bases, the J end by 0 bases, with 19 bases between. Germline CDR1 is SGDLS and CDR2 is YYNGEE. This chain's CDR3 is CASSVGTPTKTSTDTQYF. For the CDR3, the DNA is TGTGCCAGCAGCGTCGGGACTCCTACAAAAACTAGCACAGATACGCAGTATTTT.

The CDR3 DNA follows: TGCGCCAGCAGCTTGGGGGACCATGGCGATGAGCAGTTCTTC. Its translation: CASSLGDHGDEQFF. The chain combines TRBV5-1 with TRBJ2-1; the D call may be TRBD1 or TRBD2 (5 bases each). Germline V CDR1 and CDR2: SGHRS, YFSETQ. Trimming took off 0 bases at V and 8 bases at J, with 12 bases between the two ends. CDR3 size: 14 residues.

This clone came up once. The rearrangement uses TRBV4-1 and TRBJ1-5, with D possibly being TRBD1 (5 bases). Germline CDR1 is MGHRA and CDR2 is YSYEKL. The CDR3 is 16 amino acids. The V end was cut by 1 base, the J end by 3 bases, with 13 bases between. The CDR3 DNA is TGCGCCAGCAGCCAAGGATTCGGCAGGGACAATCAGCCCCAGCATTTT. Translating gives CASSQGFGRDNQPQHF.